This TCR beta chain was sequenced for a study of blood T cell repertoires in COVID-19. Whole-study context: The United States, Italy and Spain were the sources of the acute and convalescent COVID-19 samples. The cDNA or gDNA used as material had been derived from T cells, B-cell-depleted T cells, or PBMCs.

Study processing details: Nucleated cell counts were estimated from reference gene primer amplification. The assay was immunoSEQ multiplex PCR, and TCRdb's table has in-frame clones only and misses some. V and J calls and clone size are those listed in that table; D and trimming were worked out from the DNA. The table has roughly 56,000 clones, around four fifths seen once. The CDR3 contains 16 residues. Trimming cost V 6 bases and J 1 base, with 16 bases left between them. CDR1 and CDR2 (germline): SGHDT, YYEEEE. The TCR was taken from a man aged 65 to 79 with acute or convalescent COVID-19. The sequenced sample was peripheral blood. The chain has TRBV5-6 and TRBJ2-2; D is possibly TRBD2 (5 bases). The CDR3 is CASIPRRGVNTGELFF. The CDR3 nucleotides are TGTGCCAGCATCCCGAGACGGGGAGTGAACACCGGGGAGCTGTTTTTT.